This passage covers 25 T cell receptor beta chains from one sample sequenced in a study of blood T cell repertoires in COVID-19. Sequenced by immunoSEQ multiplex PCR; TCRdb stores in-frame clones only, minus some. The sample lists under 250,000 clones, around 84% occurring once. Sequencing was done on a sample of peripheral blood. These receptors were obtained from a man aged 45 to 65 with COVID-19, enrolled during active disease.

The chain carries TRBV5-1 and TRBJ2-7, with 12 bases aligning to TRBD2. CDR3 length equals 15 residues. Germline values: CDR1 SGHRS, CDR2 YFSETQ. The V and J ends lost 0 bases and 6 bases, in that order; junction bases with no gene match: 4. The CDR3 DNA reads as TGCGCCAGCAGCTTGGATCTAGCGGGAGGGTTCGAGCAGTACTTC. Translating it yields CASSLDLAGGFEQYF. Full variable domain (remainder filled in from reference TRBV5-1 and TRBJ2-7): KAGVTQTPRYLIKTRGQQVTLSCSPISGHRSVSWYQQTPGQGLQFLFEYFSETQRNKGNFPGRFSGRQFSNSRSEMNVSTLELGDSALYLCASSLDLAGGFEQYFGPGTRLTVT.

V and J are TRBV5-1 and TRBJ2-1; 15 nucleotides agree with TRBD2. V was clipped by 3 bases and J by 6 bases; unmatched bases: 7. The V gene's germline CDR1 is SGHRS and CDR2 YFSETQ. This CDR3 is 17 amino acids long. The CDR3: CASSWGLAGGVGNEQFF. Here the CDR3 DNA reads TGCGCCAGCAGCTGGGGACTAGCGGGAGGTGTGGGCAATGAGCAGTTCTTC.

The rearrangement uses TRBV7-2 and TRBJ2-3; TRBD2 matches 10 bases. Germline V gives CDR1 SGHTA, CDR2 FQGNSA. The CDR3 consists of 16 residues. Losses at the gene ends were 5 bases for V and 2 bases for J; bases not matched to a gene: 7. The CDR3 is CASSTPSGGLTDTQYF. The CDR3 nucleotides read TGTGCCAGCAGCACTCCTAGCGGGGGCCTCACAGATACGCAGTATTTT.

The CDR3, as DNA: TGTGCCACCAGCAGCGCAGCCCCGACAGGGGACTATAATTCACCCCTCCACTTT. This sequence encodes CATSSAAPTGDYNSPLHF. The rearrangement uses TRBV15 and TRBJ1-6; 8 nucleotides align to TRBD1. The trim removed 3 bases at V and 3 bases at J, leaving 10 bases unmatched. This CDR3 has 18 amino acids. Per germline, CDR1 LNHNV and CDR2 YYDKDF (reference sequence). Full variable domain (rest looked up from reference TRBV15 and TRBJ1-6): DAMVIQNPRYQVTQFGKPVTLSCSQTLNHNVMYWYQQKSSQAPKLLFHYYDKDFNNEADTPDNFQSRRPNTSFCFLDIRSPGLGDTAMYLCATSSAAPTGDYNSPLHFGNGTRLTVT.

This clone was observed once. The rearrangement joins TRBV7-2 to TRBJ2-3, with 10 bases lining up with TRBD1. CDR1 and CDR2 (germline): SGHTA, FQGNSA. CDR3 length: 15 residues. J lost 4 bases, V lost 5 bases, and 6 bases had no gene match. DNA for the CDR3: TGTGCCAGCAGCCCCGACAGGGGGCGGGCAGATACGCAGTATTTT. This codes for CASSPDRGRADTQYF.

This sequence joins TRBV7-2 and TRBJ2-7; TRBD2 aligns across 13 bases. Germline V gene sequence: CDR1 SGHTA, CDR2 FQGNSA. The CDR3 has 18 amino acids. The trim removed 7 bases at V and 0 bases at J, leaving 12 bases unmatched. CDR3 residues: CASNPTSGRLTSSYEQYF. The CDR3 bases are TGTGCCAGCAACCCGACTAGCGGGAGGCTTACGAGCTCCTACGAGCAGTACTTC.

The chain is built from TRBV5-1 and TRBJ1-5; 10 bases are a match to TRBD1. After removal of 4 bases from V and 1 base from J, the junction contained 11 bases not matched to a gene. Germline V gene lookup returns CDR1 SGHRS and CDR2 YFSETQ. The CDR3 extends over 18 amino acids. The CDR3 reads CASSADRGKMRSNQPQHF. The CDR3 nucleotides read TGCGCCAGCAGCGCGGACAGGGGGAAGATGAGAAGCAATCAGCCCCAGCATTTT. Filled out from reference TRBV5-1 and TRBJ1-5, the complete variable domain reads KAGVTQTPRYLIKTRGQQVTLSCSPISGHRSVSWYQQTPGQGLQFLFEYFSETQRNKGNFPGRFSGRQFSNSRSEMNVSTLELGDSALYLCASSADRGKMRSNQPQHFGDGTRLSIL.

For the CDR3, the DNA is TGTGCCAGCTCACCGGACAGTCCTAACTATGGCTACACCTTC. Residues: CASSPDSPNYGYTF. The chain couples TRBV18 to TRBJ1-2, with D possibly matching TRBD1 (6 bases). CDR1 and CDR2 (germline): KGHSH, LQKENI. The germline V and J ends were trimmed by 3 bases and 0 bases, with 8 bases remaining between them. The CDR3 sequence is 14 residues long.

Turning to this clone: A read error may account for a junction end that differs from germline. CDR3 region: CAISESETGWIF. As DNA, the CDR3 is TGTGCCATCAGTGAGTCGGAGACAGGGTGGATCTTT. This sequence joins TRBV10-3 and TRBJ1-1; 7 bases match TRBD1. The CDR3 runs 12 residues. CDR1 ENHRY and CDR2 SYGVKD come from the germline V gene.

The CDR3 loop is CASSTRQGANEQFF. For the CDR3, the DNA is TGTGCCAGTAGTACCAGACAGGGAGCCAATGAGCAGTTCTTC. V gene TRBV19 combines with J gene TRBJ2-1; 7 nucleotides match TRBD1. Trimming cost V 4 bases and J 6 bases; bases outside gene matches: 6. There are 14 residues in the CDR3. Germline CDR1 reads LNHDA; CDR2 reads SQIVND (reference sequence).

This sequence joins TRBV27 and TRBJ2-7; tentative D call: TRBD1 (6 bases). Germline V gene data show CDR1 as MNHEY and CDR2 as SMNVEV (reference sequence). The V end lost 5 bases, the J end lost 4 bases, and 15 bases lay between the germline ends. CDR3 length: 14 amino acids. CDR3 in amino acids: CASSPKLQGYEQYF. The CDR3 region has the DNA TGTGCCAGCAGTCCCAAGCTACAGGGATACGAGCAGTACTTC.

This clone occurred once. This chain links TRBV9 with TRBJ1-3, with 8 nucleotides matching TRBD1. J lost 5 bases, V lost 0 bases, and 7 bases had no gene match. CDR1 is SGDLS, CDR2 YYNGEE, per germline. This CDR3 is built from 16 residues. The CDR3 here is CASSVEVTGDRNTIYF. The CDR3 nucleotides are TGTGCCAGCAGCGTAGAAGTGACAGGGGATAGAAACACCATATATTTT.

The chain carries TRBV12-5 and TRBJ2-4; TRBD1 matches at 8 bases. This CDR3 region has 17 residues. From germline, CDR1 is LGHNT and CDR2 FRNRAP. Losses at the gene ends were 2 bases for V and 2 bases for J; bases not matched to a gene: 8. CDR3 nucleotide sequence: TGTGCTAGTGGTTTGACGATGGACAGGGACCCCAAAAACATTCAGTACTTC. Encoded protein: CASGLTMDRDPKNIQYF.

J is TRBJ2-1 and V is TRBV30; possibly TRBD2 for D (6 bases). This CDR3 has 14 residues. CDR1 GTSNPN and CDR2 SVGIG come from the germline V gene (reference sequence). Trimming removed 5 bases at V and 0 bases at J, with 11 bases between. CDR3 sequence (DNA): TGTGCCTGGGAGGACGGGAGCTCCTACAATGAGCAGTTCTTC. Translation gives CAWEDGSSYNEQFF. The full variable domain, completed using reference TRBV30 and TRBJ2-1, is SQTIHQWPATLVQPVGSPLSLECTVEGTSNPNLYWYRQAAGRGLQLLFYSVGIGQISSEVPQNLSASRPQDRQFILSSKKLLLSDSGFYLCAWEDGSSYNEQFFGPGTRLTVL.

This clone was counted many times. The V call is TRBV28, the J call TRBJ1-3; D is possibly TRBD1 (6 bases). CDR3 length: 15 residues. V was trimmed by 6 bases and J by 0 bases, leaving 12 bases between them. CDR1 MDHEN and CDR2 SYDVKM come from the germline V gene. DNA of the CDR3: TGTGCCAGCAGCCGTAAGGGGGTCTCTGGAAACACCATATATTTT. Amino acid sequence: CASSRKGVSGNTIYF. The whole variable domain, remainder taken from reference TRBV28 and TRBJ1-3, is DVKVTQSSRYLVKRTGEKVFLECVQDMDHENMFWYRQDPGLGLRLIYFSYDVKMKEKGDIPEGYSVSREKKERFSLILESASTNQTSMYLCASSRKGVSGNTIYFGEGSWLTVV.

This clone was detected only once. The genes are TRBV10-3 and TRBJ1-1, with 7 nucleotides matching TRBD1. The CDR3 is 15 residues long. J gave up 3 bases and V 6 bases, and 10 bases lay outside the gene matches. Looked up from germline, CDR1 is ENHRY and CDR2 is SYGVKD. As DNA, the CDR3 is TGTGCCATCAGCCCGCGCCTTCAGGGGGACACTGAAGCTTTCTTT. This codes for CAISPRLQGDTEAFF.

The chain joins TRBV28 to TRBJ1-5, with 9 bases identical to TRBD1. Trimming removed 4 bases from V and 5 bases from J; junction bases left unmatched: 6. CDR1 is MDHEN, CDR2 SYDVKM, per germline. The CDR3 is made up of 15 amino acids. CDR3 loop: CASSSSGTGYQPQHF. The CDR3 nucleotides read TGTGCCAGCAGTTCCTCCGGGACAGGGTATCAGCCCCAGCATTTT.

V usage is TRBV6-2 or TRBV6-3 and J usage is TRBJ2-5; 8 nucleotides line up with TRBD2. Germline loops: CDR1 MNHEY, CDR2 SVGEGT. V dropped 5 bases and J dropped 2; count of bases not matched to a gene: 13. This CDR3 region has 17 residues. Here the CDR3 reads CASSLRPLAGGQETQYF. CDR3 DNA sequence: TGTGCCAGCAGTCTCCGCCCACTGGCGGGGGGACAAGAGACCCAGTACTTC.

This clone came up once. The V gene is TRBV11-3, the J gene TRBJ2-3; 9 positions match TRBD1. With V trimmed by 5 bases and J by 4 bases, 7 bases remained unmatched. The CDR3 spans 15 residues. Germline V gene sequence: CDR1 SGHNT, CDR2 YENEEA. As DNA, the CDR3 is TGTGCCAGCAGCCCCGGGACAGGGTTCGCAGATACGCAGTATTTT. It translates to CASSPGTGFADTQYF.

This chain joins TRBV18 and TRBJ1-3; no definite D call. This CDR3 has 18 residues. Germline V gives CDR1 KGHSH, CDR2 LQKENI. V gave up 4 bases and J gave up 3 bases, with 22 bases separating them. The CDR3 region is CASSQVASLVSFGNTIYF. DNA of the CDR3: TGTGCCAGCTCACAGGTGGCATCGCTAGTTTCGTTTGGAAACACCATATATTTT.

The chain couples TRBV10-1 to TRBJ2-7; 7 bases agree with TRBD2. The CDR3 has 13 amino acids. Losses at the gene ends were 6 bases for V and 1 base for J; bases not matched to a gene: 3. Germline assignment: CDR1 WNHNN and CDR2 SYGVQD (reference sequence). CDR3 nucleotide sequence: TGCGCCAGCAGCCTTAGCGGGTCCTACGAGCAGTACTTC. It specifies CASSLSGSYEQYF.

Only one count was recorded for this clone. The chain is built from TRBV29-1 and TRBJ1-1; a weak D match, TRBD1 (5 bases). The CDR3 is 13 amino acids. Per germline, CDR1 SQVTM and CDR2 ANQGSEA. The V end was cut by 4 bases, the J end by 7 bases, with 16 bases between. CDR3 in amino acids: CSVVVKFDSEAFF. As DNA, the CDR3 is TGCAGCGTTGTGGTCAAATTTGACAGTGAAGCTTTCTTT. The full variable domain, completed using reference TRBV29-1 and TRBJ1-1, is SAVISQKPSRDICQRGTSLTIQCQVDSQVTMMFWYRQQPGQSLTLIATANQGSEATYESGFVIDKFPISRPNLTFSTLTVSNMSPEDSSIYLCSVVVKFDSEAFFGQGTRLTVV.

The gene calls are TRBV9 and TRBJ2-3, with TRBD2 matching over 7 bases. Germline V lookup: CDR1 SGDLS, CDR2 YYNGEE. V lost 4 bases, J lost 2 bases, and 7 bases stayed unmatched. The CDR3 loop spans 15 amino acids. CDR3 DNA: TGTGCCAGCAGCCTAGCGGTCGATTCCACAGATACGCAGTATTTT. Translating it yields CASSLAVDSTDTQYF. Full variable domain (rest looked up from reference TRBV9 and TRBJ2-3): DSGVTQTPKHLITATGQRVTLRCSPRSGDLSVYWYQQSLDQGLQFLIQYYNGEERAKGNILERFSAQQFPDLHSELNLSSLELGDSALYFCASSLAVDSTDTQYFGPGTRLTVL.

CDR3 sequence: CASSGGLAGGPRETQYF. The CDR3 DNA reads TGTGCCAGCAGCGGAGGACTAGCGGGAGGGCCCCGGGAGACCCAGTACTTC. The chain links TRBV9 to TRBJ2-5; 15 nucleotides match TRBD2. With V trimmed by 3 bases and J by 5 bases, 8 bases remained unmatched. The CDR3 is 17 amino acids. Per germline, CDR1 SGDLS and CDR2 YYNGEE.

As concerns this clone: The same CDR3 can be traced to other DNA sequences in this sample. The CDR3 DNA follows: TGCGCCAGCAGCTTGGGACTAGCGGGAGCTGAGACCCAGTACTTC. Translated: CASSLGLAGAETQYF. V gene TRBV5-1 combines with J gene TRBJ2-5; TRBD2 matches 12 bases. V gave up 0 bases and J gave up 5 bases; unmatched junction bases: 2. This CDR3 spans 15 amino acids. The V gene's germline CDR1 is SGHRS and CDR2 YFSETQ.